The T cell receptor (beta chain) described here comes from a study of blood T cell repertoires in COVID-19. V shed 5 bases and J shed 9 bases, with 11 bases lying between them. This CDR3 has 12 amino acids. Per germline, CDR1 MNHEY and CDR2 SVGEGT. Measured with immunoSEQ multiplex PCR; TCRdb has only the in-frame clones, and not every one. The sample holds 20,000 to 25,000 clones; 81% are singletons and the top ten take about 6.5%. This clone was seen a handful of times. The chain uses TRBV6-2 or TRBV6-3 and TRBJ2-1; weak D call: TRBD2 (5 bases). Sequenced input: peripheral blood. The receptor was isolated from a man aged 70-80 years with acute or convalescent COVID-19. The CDR3 DNA is TGTGCCAGCAGTCAAATCGGACTTGAGCAGTTCTTC. Translated: CASSQIGLEQFF.